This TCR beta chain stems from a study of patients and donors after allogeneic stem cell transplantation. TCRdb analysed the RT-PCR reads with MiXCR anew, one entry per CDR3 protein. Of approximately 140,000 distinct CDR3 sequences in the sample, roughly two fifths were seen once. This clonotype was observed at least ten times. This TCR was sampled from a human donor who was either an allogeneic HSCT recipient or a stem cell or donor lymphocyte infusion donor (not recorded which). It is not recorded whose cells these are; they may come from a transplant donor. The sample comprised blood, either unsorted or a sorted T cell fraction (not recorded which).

The CDR3 protein is CSALDRGDQPQHF. The CDR3 nucleotides are TGCAGTGCTCTGGACAGGGGCGATCAGCCCCAGCATTTT. This sequence joins TRBV20-1 and TRBJ1-5; 9 nucleotides agree with TRBD1. The V gene's germline CDR1 is DFQATT and CDR2 SNEGSKA (reference sequence). This CDR3 contains 13 residues. Losses at the gene ends were 5 bases for V and 5 bases for J; bases not matched to a gene: 4.